Shown below are 29 T cell receptor beta chains from a single sample sequenced in a study of blood T cell repertoires in COVID-19. Sequenced by immunoSEQ multiplex PCR; TCRdb stores in-frame clones only, minus some. The sample holds roughly 70,000 clones, roughly 80% seen once. Specimen: peripheral blood. These receptors were taken from a woman over 75 with active or convalescent COVID-19.

This clone was seen once. The rearrangement links TRBV5-1 to TRBJ2-7; 8 positions match TRBD1. The V and J ends lost 4 bases and 4 bases, in that order; junction bases with no gene match: 10. CDR1 SGHRS and CDR2 YFSETQ come from the germline V gene. The CDR3 consists of 15 residues. The CDR3 spells CASSTAGGISYEQYF. DNA for the CDR3: TGCGCCAGCAGCACTGCAGGGGGCATCTCTTACGAGCAGTACTTC.

This chain connects TRBV10-3 to TRBJ2-1, with 11 bases identical to TRBD2. V shed 3 bases and J 4 bases; nucleotides not matched to a gene: 2. The CDR3 has 15 amino acids. Germline CDR1 ENHRY, CDR2 SYGVKD. This CDR3 reads CAISDSGRAYNEQFF. The CDR3 DNA reads as TGTGCCATCAGTGATAGCGGGAGGGCTTACAATGAGCAGTTCTTC.

The chain's CDR3 is CSVGGGAAWAGGPYNEQFF. CDR3 nucleotide sequence: TGCAGCGTTGGGGGGGGCGCGGCGTGGGCGGGCGGCCCCTACAATGAGCAGTTCTTC. The chain uses TRBV29-1 and TRBJ2-1, with a weak D call TRBD2 (7 bases). This CDR3 comprises 19 residues. Between the trimmed V and J ends, which lost 4 bases and 2 bases, there was a span of 27 bases. The germline CDR1 and CDR2 sequences are SQVTM and ANQGSEA.

This rearrangement joins TRBV27 to TRBJ2-5; 7 bases map to TRBD1. The germline gives CDR1 MNHEY, CDR2 SMNVEV (reference sequence). The CDR3 has 18 residues. Trimming at V came to 4 bases and at J to 7 bases, leaving 21 bases not matched to a gene. As DNA, the CDR3 is TGTGCCAGCAGTTCTACCGGGACAGCGCTACTTTCAAGAGGGACCCAGTACTTC. Translation: CASSSTGTALLSRGTQYF.

V usage is TRBV5-1 and J usage is TRBJ1-5; D not resolved. Trimming cost V 4 bases and J 2 bases, with 13 bases left between them. Germline values: CDR1 SGHRS, CDR2 YFSETQ. The CDR3 is 15 amino acids. As DNA, the CDR3 is TGCGCCAGCAGCCCGGTCGGAGGGCGCAATCAGCCCCAGCATTTT. Encoded protein: CASSPVGGRNQPQHF.

This clone was detected only a few times. This chain links TRBV3-1 (or the pseudogene TRBV3-2) with TRBJ2-1; possible D gene TRBD2, 6 bases. Germline V gene data show CDR1 as LGHDT and CDR2 as YNNKEL (reference sequence). The CDR3 is 15 residues long. Trimming pared 0 bases from V and 10 bases from J, leaving 16 bases between. The DNA for the CDR3 is TGTGCCAGCAGCCAAGACCCAATCACTAGCTCAGAGCAGTTCTTC. Its translation: CASSQDPITSSEQFF.

The chain is built from TRBV7-9 and TRBJ2-1; 7 bases map to TRBD1. CDR1 SEHNR and CDR2 FQNEAQ come from the germline V gene (reference sequence). J lost 0 bases, V lost 5 bases, and 10 bases had no gene match. The CDR3 has 17 amino acids. In DNA form, the CDR3 reads TGTGCCAGCAGCCAGGGGGTTCTTATGAGCTCCTACAATGAGCAGTTCTTC. Encoded protein: CASSQGVLMSSYNEQFF.

The J gene is TRBJ1-1, the V gene TRBV12-3 or TRBV12-4, with 7 positions matching TRBD1. V trimming: 7 bases; J trimming: 7 bases; junction bases outside the gene matches: 9. The CDR3 is 13 residues long. For the CDR3, the DNA is TGTGCCAGCATTAAACAGGGGTTCAGTGAAGCTTTCTTT. Amino acid sequence: CASIKQGFSEAFF.

CDR3: CASSPNLAGGETQYF. The CDR3 coding sequence is TGTGCCAGCTCACCAAACCTAGCGGGAGGGGAGACCCAGTACTTC. V is TRBV18 and J is TRBJ2-5, with 12 bases that match TRBD2. The CDR3 runs 15 residues. The junction had 3 bases not matched to a gene; V was cut back by 2 bases and J by 5 bases. CDR1 and CDR2 (germline): KGHSH, LQKENI.

The rearrangement links TRBV7-2 to TRBJ2-5, with 11 bases lining up with TRBD2. The CDR3 has 18 amino acids. Losses at the gene ends were 5 bases for V and 2 bases for J; bases not matched to a gene: 13. Germline-derived CDR1 and CDR2 are SGHTA and FQGNSA. Written as DNA, the CDR3 is TGTGCCAGCAGCCCAGGGGGGCTAGCGGGGGGAATTCAAGAGACCCAGTACTTC. Amino acid sequence: CASSPGGLAGGIQETQYF.

This sequence joins TRBV7-9 and TRBJ2-5, with D hard to call. Trimming stripped 0 bases from V and 0 bases from J, with 8 bases between. The CDR3 is 15 residues long. CDR1 and CDR2 (germline): SEHNR, FQNEAQ (reference sequence). The CDR3 is CASSLALQNQETQYF. CDR3 coding DNA: TGTGCCAGCAGCTTAGCGTTGCAGAACCAAGAGACCCAGTACTTC.

Written as DNA, the CDR3 is TGTGCCAGCAGTTCAGGGGAAGGGAGCAATGAGCAGTTCTTC. Protein: CASSSGEGSNEQFF. The rearrangement uses TRBV6-2 or TRBV6-3 and TRBJ2-1; a possible D gene is TRBD1 (6 bases). The germline V gene encodes CDR1 MNHEY and CDR2 SVGEGT. V was clipped by 4 bases and J by 6 bases, with 13 bases between them. The CDR3 has 14 residues.

CDR3 nucleotides: TGTGCCAGCAGTGAAGCGGGGAGAGGCCAGCCCCAGCATTTT. Encoded protein: CASSEAGRGQPQHF. This rearrangement joins TRBV6-1 to TRBJ1-5; D gene unclear. The CDR3 loop spans 14 amino acids. Germline values: CDR1 MNHNS, CDR2 SASEGT. Deletions cut 0 bases from V and 7 bases from J, with 10 bases between.

This chain joins TRBV7-9 and TRBJ1-1; D is possibly TRBD1 (5 bases). The length of the CDR3 is 16 residues. V was clipped by 5 bases and J by 3 bases, with 19 bases between them. The germline V gene encodes CDR1 SEHNR and CDR2 FQNEAQ (reference sequence). The CDR3 coding sequence is TGTGCCAGCAGCCTTTCTAATCAGGGACTCCACACTGAAGCTTTCTTT. Translation: CASSLSNQGLHTEAFF.

The genes are TRBV6-6 and TRBJ1-1, with a tentative D call TRBD1 (6 bases). Germline values: CDR1 MNHNY, CDR2 SVGAGI (reference sequence). The CDR3 totals 15 residues. The ends were cut back, 0 bases at V and 3 bases at J, with 11 bases in the middle. CDR3 sequence: CASSYSNRVDTEAFF. The CDR3 coding sequence is TGTGCCAGCAGTTACTCGAACAGGGTTGACACTGAAGCTTTCTTT.

This chain links TRBV10-3 with TRBJ2-1; D remains ambiguous. The CDR3 has 15 amino acids. Trimming stripped 0 bases from V and 4 bases from J, with 10 bases between. The germline CDR1 and CDR2 sequences are ENHRY and SYGVKD. The CDR3 is CAISESNNGYNEQFF. In DNA, the CDR3 is TGTGCCATCAGTGAGTCGAATAACGGGTACAATGAGCAGTTCTTC.

Here the CDR3 DNA reads TGTGCCAGCAGTTCCTCAGGCGCTGGAAACACCATATATTTT. It yields the protein CASSSSGAGNTIYF. The chain links TRBV28 to TRBJ1-3; no reliable D call. Germline V lookup: CDR1 MDHEN, CDR2 SYDVKM. This CDR3 has 14 amino acids. V dropped 4 bases and J dropped 2 bases, with 9 bases sitting between them.

The chain combines TRBV18 with TRBJ2-1, with TRBD2 identical over 9 bases. V lost 3 bases and J lost 2; bases outside the gene matches: 8. Germline-derived CDR1 and CDR2 are KGHSH and LQKENI. The CDR3 is made up of 17 amino acids. The CDR3 DNA sequence: TGTGCCAGCTCACCCCGAACTCTAGCGGGGACCTACAATGAGCAGTTCTTC. This sequence encodes CASSPRTLAGTYNEQFF.

The rearrangement uses TRBV4-3 and TRBJ2-5, with 11 nucleotides matching TRBD2. CDR3 length: 16 residues. The ends lost 2 bases at V and 4 bases at J; junction bases unmatched: 6. The germline CDR1 and CDR2 sequences are LGHNA and YSLEER. The CDR3 sequence is CASSQTGTSGAETQYF. As DNA, the CDR3 is TGCGCCAGCAGCCAAACCGGGACTAGCGGTGCAGAGACCCAGTACTTC.

The chain carries TRBV4-3 and TRBJ2-7; perhaps TRBD1 as D (5 bases). V lost 0 bases to trimming and J lost 4 bases, with 13 bases between them. The CDR3 is 15 residues long. Germline V gene lookup returns CDR1 LGHNA and CDR2 YSLEER. The CDR3, as DNA: TGCGCCAGCAGCCAAGATTGGACAAAGGGTTACGAGCAGTACTTC. It encodes CASSQDWTKGYEQYF.

The gene calls are TRBV19 and TRBJ2-2; TRBD2 matches at 10 bases. V lost 11 bases to trimming and J lost 1 base; unmatched junction nucleotides: 4. The germline gives CDR1 LNHDA, CDR2 SQIVND (reference sequence). There are 14 residues in the CDR3. CDR3 loop: CASSGRGNTGELFF. DNA of the CDR3: TGTGCCTCAAGCGGGAGGGGGAACACCGGGGAGCTGTTTTTT.

This chain links TRBV11-2 with TRBJ2-7; TRBD2 matches 10 bases. The V gene end was trimmed by 5 bases and the J gene end by 5 bases; junction bases not matched to a gene: 6. The CDR3 is 14 residues long. The germline CDR1 and CDR2 sequences are SGHAT and FQNNGV. The CDR3 loop reads CASSRTSGVNEQYF. CDR3 sequence (DNA): TGTGCCAGCAGCCGGACTAGCGGTGTAAACGAGCAGTACTTC. The whole variable domain, remainder taken from reference TRBV11-2 and TRBJ2-7, is EAGVAQSPRYKIIEKRQSVAFWCNPISGHATLYWYQQILGQGPKLLIQFQNNGVVDDSQLPKDRFSAERLKGVDSTLKIQPAKLEDSAVYLCASSRTSGVNEQYFGPGTRLTVT.

The V call is TRBV27, the J call TRBJ1-2; tentatively, D is TRBD1 (5 bases). The CDR3 runs to 15 residues. CDR1 is MNHEY, CDR2 SMNVEV, per germline (reference sequence). V shed 4 bases and J shed 5 bases, with 17 bases lying between them. CDR3 DNA sequence: TGTGCCAGCAGTTATCGGGGGTACCTGAGTTATGGCTACACCTTC. Amino acids: CASSYRGYLSYGYTF.

CDR3 sequence (DNA): TGCGCCAGTAGCATGGGAGCGGGAGCCTCGGATACGCAGTATTTT. It specifies CASSMGAGASDTQYF. The chain couples TRBV5-1 to TRBJ2-3; 8 positions match TRBD2. The trim removed 8 bases at V and 6 bases at J, leaving 14 bases unmatched. The CDR3 spans 15 residues. Germline CDR1 SGHRS, CDR2 YFSETQ.

This clone occurred once. V usage is TRBV30 and J usage is TRBJ1-1; TRBD1 agrees at 7 bases. Trimming took 2 bases from V and 1 from J; bases not matched to a gene: 4. The CDR3 is made up of 14 amino acids. Germline assignment: CDR1 GTSNPN and CDR2 SVGIG (reference sequence). The CDR3 protein is CAWSLGTANTEAFF. The CDR3 DNA reads TGTGCCTGGAGTCTAGGGACAGCGAACACTGAAGCTTTCTTT.

This sequence joins TRBV23-1 and TRBJ2-4, with a possible D match to TRBD1 (5 bases). TRBV23-1 is identified as an open reading frame with a role that is uncertain. CDR3 length: 17 amino acids. V was pared by 3 bases and J by 1 base, with 16 bases between. This chain's CDR3 is CASSQPGSAMAKNIQYF. The CDR3 nucleotides read TGCGCCAGCAGTCAGCCAGGGTCCGCCATGGCCAAAAACATTCAGTACTTC.

The rearrangement joins TRBV30 to TRBJ2-1; 12 bases agree with TRBD2. Germline V gene sequence: CDR1 GTSNPN, CDR2 SVGIG (reference sequence). J was trimmed by 8 bases and V by 6 bases; bases with no gene match: 17. The CDR3 contains 17 residues. The CDR3: CACLRDLLAGGPHEQFF. CDR3 sequence (DNA): TGTGCCTGTTTAAGGGACCTTCTAGCGGGAGGGCCCCATGAGCAGTTCTTC. Supplemented by reference TRBV30 and TRBJ2-1, the full variable domain reads SQTIHQWPATLVQPVGSPLSLECTVEGTSNPNLYWYRQAAGRGLQLLFYSVGIGQISSEVPQNLSASRPQDRQFILSSKKLLLSDSGFYLCACLRDLLAGGPHEQFFGPGTRLTVL.

This chain connects TRBV13 to TRBJ1-3; unclear D gene. The V gene's germline CDR1 is PRHDT and CDR2 FYEKMQ (reference sequence). The CDR3 runs 18 residues. The V end lost 5 bases, the J end lost 0 bases, and 20 bases lay between the germline ends. DNA for the CDR3: TGTGCCAGCAGCCCGGGTCACTTTTCGGTGGGCTCTGGAAACACCATATATTTT. This sequence encodes CASSPGHFSVGSGNTIYF.

This chain joins TRBV7-2 and TRBJ2-3, with D possibly matching TRBD1 (7 bases). CDR3 length: 14 amino acids. Between the trimmed V and J ends, which lost 4 bases and 9 bases, there was a span of 17 bases. Germline CDR1 SGHTA, CDR2 FQGNSA. Here the CDR3 reads CASSSTTSGGTQYF. In nucleotides, the CDR3 is TGTGCCAGCAGCTCGACCACCTCAGGGGGGACGCAGTATTTT. The whole variable domain, filled in from reference TRBV7-2 and TRBJ2-3, reads GAGVSQSPSNKVTEKGKDVELRCDPISGHTALYWYRQSLGQGLEFLIYFQGNSAPDKSGLPSDRFSAERTGGSVSTLTIQRTQQEDSAVYLCASSSTTSGGTQYFGPGTRLTVL.